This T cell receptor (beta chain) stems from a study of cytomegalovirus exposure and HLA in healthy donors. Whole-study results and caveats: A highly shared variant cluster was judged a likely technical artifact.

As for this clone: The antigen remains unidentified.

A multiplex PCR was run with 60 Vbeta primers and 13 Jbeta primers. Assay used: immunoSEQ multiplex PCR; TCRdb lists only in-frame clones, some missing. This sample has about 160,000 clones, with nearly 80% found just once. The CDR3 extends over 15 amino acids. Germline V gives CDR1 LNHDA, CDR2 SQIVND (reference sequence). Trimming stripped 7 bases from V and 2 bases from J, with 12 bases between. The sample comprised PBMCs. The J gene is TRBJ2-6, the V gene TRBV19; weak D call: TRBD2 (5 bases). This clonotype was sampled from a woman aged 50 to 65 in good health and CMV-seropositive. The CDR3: CASKLERTGANVLTF. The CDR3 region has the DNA TGTGCCAGTAAATTGGAGCGGACTGGGGCCAACGTCCTGACTTTC.